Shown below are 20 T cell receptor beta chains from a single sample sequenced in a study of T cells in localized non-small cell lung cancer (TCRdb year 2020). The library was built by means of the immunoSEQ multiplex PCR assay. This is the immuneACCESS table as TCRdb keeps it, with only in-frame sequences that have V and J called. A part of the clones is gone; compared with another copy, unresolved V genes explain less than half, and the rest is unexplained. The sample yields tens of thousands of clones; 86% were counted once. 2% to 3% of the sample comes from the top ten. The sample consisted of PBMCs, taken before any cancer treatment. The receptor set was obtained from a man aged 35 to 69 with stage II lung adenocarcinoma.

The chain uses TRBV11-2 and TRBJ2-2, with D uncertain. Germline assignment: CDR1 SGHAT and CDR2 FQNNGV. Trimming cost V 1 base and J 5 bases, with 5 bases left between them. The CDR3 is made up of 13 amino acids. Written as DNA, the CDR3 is TGTGCCAGCAGCTTAGGGGGTACCGGGGAGCTGTTTTTT. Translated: CASSLGGTGELFF.

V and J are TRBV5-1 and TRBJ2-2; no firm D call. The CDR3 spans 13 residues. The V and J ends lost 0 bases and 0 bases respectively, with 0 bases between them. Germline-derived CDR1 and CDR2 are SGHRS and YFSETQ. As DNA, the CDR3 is TGCGCCAGCAGCTTGGCGAACACCGGGGAGCTGTTTTTT. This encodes CASSLANTGELFF.

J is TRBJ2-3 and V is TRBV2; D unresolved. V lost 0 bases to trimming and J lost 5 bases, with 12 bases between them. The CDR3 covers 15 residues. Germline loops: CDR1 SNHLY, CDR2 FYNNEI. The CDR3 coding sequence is TGTGCCAGCAGTGAAGCAAGACATTTCTTAGATACGCAGTATTTT. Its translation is CASSEARHFLDTQYF. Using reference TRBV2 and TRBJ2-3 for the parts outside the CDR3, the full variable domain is EPEVTQTPSHQVTQMGQEVILRCVPISNHLYFYWYRQILGQKVEFLVSFYNNEISEKSEIFDDQFSVERPDGSNFTLKIRSTKLEDSAMYFCASSEARHFLDTQYFGPGTRLTVL.

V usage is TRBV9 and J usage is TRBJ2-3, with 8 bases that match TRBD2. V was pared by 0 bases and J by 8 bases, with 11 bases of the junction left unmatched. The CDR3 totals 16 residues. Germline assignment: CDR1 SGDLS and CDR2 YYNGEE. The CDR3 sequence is CASSVGMGSGMGTQYF. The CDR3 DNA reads TGTGCCAGCAGCGTAGGAATGGGTAGCGGGATGGGTACGCAGTATTTT.

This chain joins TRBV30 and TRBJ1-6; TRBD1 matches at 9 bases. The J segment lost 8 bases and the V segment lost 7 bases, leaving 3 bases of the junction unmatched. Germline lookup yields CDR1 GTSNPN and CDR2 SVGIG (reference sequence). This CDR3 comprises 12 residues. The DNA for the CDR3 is TGTGCCTCGGGACAGGGATATTCACCCCTCCACTTT. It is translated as CASGQGYSPLHF.

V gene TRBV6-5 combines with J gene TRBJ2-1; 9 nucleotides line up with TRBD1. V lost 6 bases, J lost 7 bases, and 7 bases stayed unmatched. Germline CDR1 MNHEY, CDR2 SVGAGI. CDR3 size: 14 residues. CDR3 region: CASRTGTGWNEQFF. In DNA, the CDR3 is TGTGCCAGCAGAACCGGGACAGGGTGGAATGAGCAGTTCTTC.

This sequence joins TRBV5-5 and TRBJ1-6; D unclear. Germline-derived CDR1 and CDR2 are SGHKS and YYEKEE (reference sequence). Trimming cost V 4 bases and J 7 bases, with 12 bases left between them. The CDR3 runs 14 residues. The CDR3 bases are TGTGCCAGCAGCCCGTCCCCTGACAATTCACCCCTCCACTTT. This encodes CASSPSPDNSPLHF.

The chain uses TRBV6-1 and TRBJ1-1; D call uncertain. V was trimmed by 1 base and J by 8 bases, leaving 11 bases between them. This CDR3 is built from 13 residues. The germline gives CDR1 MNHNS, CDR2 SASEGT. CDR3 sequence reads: CASSEGGGSEAFF. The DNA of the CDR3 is TGTGCCAGCAGTGAAGGGGGAGGATCGGAAGCTTTCTTT.

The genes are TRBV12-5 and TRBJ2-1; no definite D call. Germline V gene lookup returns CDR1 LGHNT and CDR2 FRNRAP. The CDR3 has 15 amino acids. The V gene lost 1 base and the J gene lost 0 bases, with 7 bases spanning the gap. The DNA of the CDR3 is TGTGCTAGTGGTTTGGACACCCTCTCCTACAATGAGCAGTTCTTC. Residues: CASGLDTLSYNEQFF.

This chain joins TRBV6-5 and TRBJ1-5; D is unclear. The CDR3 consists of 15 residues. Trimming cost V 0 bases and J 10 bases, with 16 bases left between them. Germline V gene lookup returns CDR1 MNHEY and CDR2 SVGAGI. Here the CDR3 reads CASSYSKQMINPQHF. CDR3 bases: TGTGCCAGCAGTTACTCGAAACAGATGATCAATCCCCAGCATTTT.

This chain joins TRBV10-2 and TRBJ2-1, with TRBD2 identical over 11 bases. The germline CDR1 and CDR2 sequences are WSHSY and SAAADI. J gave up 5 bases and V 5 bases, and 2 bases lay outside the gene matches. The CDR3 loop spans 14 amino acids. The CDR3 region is CASSTSGGHNEQFF. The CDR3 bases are TGCGCCAGCAGTACTAGCGGGGGTCACAATGAGCAGTTCTTC.

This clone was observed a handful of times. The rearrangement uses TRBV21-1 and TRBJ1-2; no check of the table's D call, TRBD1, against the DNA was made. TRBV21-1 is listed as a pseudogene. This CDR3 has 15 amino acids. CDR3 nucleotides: TGTGCCAGCAGCAAAGGACAGGGGGCTCGATATGGCTACACCTTC. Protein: CASSKGQGARYGYTF.

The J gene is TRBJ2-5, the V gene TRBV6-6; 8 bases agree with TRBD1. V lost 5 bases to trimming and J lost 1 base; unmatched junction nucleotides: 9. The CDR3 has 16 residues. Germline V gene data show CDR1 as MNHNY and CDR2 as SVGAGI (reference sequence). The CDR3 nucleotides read TGTGCCAGCAGTCCCCTACAGGGGGGCCCCCAAGAGACCCAGTACTTC. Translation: CASSPLQGGPQETQYF.

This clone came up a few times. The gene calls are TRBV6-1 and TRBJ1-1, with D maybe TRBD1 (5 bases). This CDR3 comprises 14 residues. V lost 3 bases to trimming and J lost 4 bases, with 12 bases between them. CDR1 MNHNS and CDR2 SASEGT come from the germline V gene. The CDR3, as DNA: TGTGCCAGCAGTGAGGGGGGGGGAAGCACTGAAGCTTTCTTT. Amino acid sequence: CASSEGGGSTEAFF.

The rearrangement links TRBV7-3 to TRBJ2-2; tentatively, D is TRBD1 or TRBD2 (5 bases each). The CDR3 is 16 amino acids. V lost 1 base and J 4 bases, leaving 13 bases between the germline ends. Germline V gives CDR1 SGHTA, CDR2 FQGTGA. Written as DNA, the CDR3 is TGTGCCAGCAGCTTAAATCCCCCAGGGACCACCGGGGAGCTGTTTTTT. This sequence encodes CASSLNPPGTTGELFF.

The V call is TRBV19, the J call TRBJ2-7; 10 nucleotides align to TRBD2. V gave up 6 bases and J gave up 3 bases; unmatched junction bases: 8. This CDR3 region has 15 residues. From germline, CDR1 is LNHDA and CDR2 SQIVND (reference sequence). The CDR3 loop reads CASSSSWTSGYEQYF. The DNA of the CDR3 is TGTGCCAGTAGCTCCTCGTGGACTAGCGGCTACGAGCAGTACTTC. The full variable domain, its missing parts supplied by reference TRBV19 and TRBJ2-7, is DGGITQSPKYLFRKEGQNVTLSCEQNLNHDAMYWYRQDPGQGLRLIYYSQIVNDFQKGDIAEGYSVSREKKESFPLTVTSAQKNPTAFYLCASSSSWTSGYEQYFGPGTRLTVT.

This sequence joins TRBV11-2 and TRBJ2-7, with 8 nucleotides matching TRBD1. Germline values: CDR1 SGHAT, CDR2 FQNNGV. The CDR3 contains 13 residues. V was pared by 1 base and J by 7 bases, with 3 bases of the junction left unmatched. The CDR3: CASSLGQGAEQYV. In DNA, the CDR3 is TGTGCCAGCAGCTTAGGGCAGGGGGCAGAGCAGTACGTC.

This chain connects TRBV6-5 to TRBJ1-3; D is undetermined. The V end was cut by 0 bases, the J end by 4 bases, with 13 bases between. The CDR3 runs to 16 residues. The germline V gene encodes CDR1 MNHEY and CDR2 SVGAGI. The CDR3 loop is CASSYSLGVRGNTIYF. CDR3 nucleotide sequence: TGTGCCAGCAGTTACTCGCTAGGTGTCCGGGGAAACACCATATATTTT.

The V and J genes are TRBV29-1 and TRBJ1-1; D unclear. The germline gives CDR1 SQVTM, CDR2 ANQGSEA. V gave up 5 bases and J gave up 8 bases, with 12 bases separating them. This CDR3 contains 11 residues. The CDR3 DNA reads TGCAGCGTTAAGGAGGTTACAGAAGCTTTCTTT. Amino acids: CSVKEVTEAFF.

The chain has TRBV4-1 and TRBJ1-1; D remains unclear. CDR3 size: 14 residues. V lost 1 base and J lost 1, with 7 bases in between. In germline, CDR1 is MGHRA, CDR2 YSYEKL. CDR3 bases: TGCGCCAGCAGCCAAGGGGAGAGGAACACTGAAGCTTTCTTT. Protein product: CASSQGERNTEAFF.